This TCR beta chain was captured in a study of cytomegalovirus exposure and HLA in healthy donors. Findings of the study overall: Indistinguishability led to the exclusion of some V segments, TRBV6-2 and TRBV6-3 included. Available immune exposure information covered CMV serostatus only. A missense DCLRE1C variant was associated with V- and J-gene trimming of TCR beta chains in a later analysis, and an independent cohort replicated the association.

Comment on this clone: The antigen remains undetermined.

Every donor was a healthy person donating bone marrow. The CDR3 consists of 15 residues. Trimming pared 5 bases from V and 4 bases from J, leaving 15 bases between. CDR1 and CDR2 from the germline V gene are SGHVS and FNYEAQ. The study ran its PCR with 60 Vbeta and 13 Jbeta primers. Clones were read by immunoSEQ multiplex PCR, and TCRdb kept only the in-frame ones, dropping some. The sample holds about 120,000 clones, roughly 80% seen once. The receptor's source is a female donor in good health and CMV-seronegative. The chain couples TRBV7-6 to TRBJ2-1; no definite D call. The sample comprised PBMCs. In DNA, the CDR3 is TGTGCCAGCAGCCAGACTGAGCACCCTTACAATGAGCAGTTCTTC. Translating it yields CASSQTEHPYNEQFF. Looking up the rest from reference TRBV7-6 and TRBJ2-1 gives the full variable domain: GAGVSQSPRYKVTKRGQDVALRCDPISGHVSLYWYRQALGQGPEFLTYFNYEAQQDKSGLPNDRFSAERPEGSISTLTIQRTEQRDSAMYRCASSQTEHPYNEQFFGPGTRLTVL.